The TCR beta chain under discussion was sequenced for a study of T cell responses to AZD1222 COVID-19 vaccine. As for the study in general: Samples with a second dose at about 4 or about 12 weeks were pooled together.

Sequenced by immunoSEQ multiplex PCR; TCRdb stores in-frame clones only, minus some. The sample consists of about 120,000 clones, around 89% of them appearing once. Trimming cost V 4 bases and J 3 bases, with 13 bases left between them. Germline values: CDR1 MGHDK, CDR2 SYGVNS. This CDR3 has 16 residues. Remarks on this clone: Its antigen remains unknown.

Findings of the study overall: Spike-specific TCRs gained breadth and depth after people received two AZD1222 doses. The study reported that nearly half of spike-specific TCRs target unmutated variant regions. Females outnumbered males among donors, who were mostly white British; clonal diversity was possibly underestimated.

The sequence derives from an adult in good health. The chain uses TRBV25-1 and TRBJ1-6; D not certain. The input for sequencing was peripheral blood, taken on day 0 of AZD1222 vaccination. CDR3 DNA: TGTGCCAGCAGTGGGGAGAATGGGCTCTATAATTCACCCCTCCACTTT. Protein product: CASSGENGLYNSPLHF.